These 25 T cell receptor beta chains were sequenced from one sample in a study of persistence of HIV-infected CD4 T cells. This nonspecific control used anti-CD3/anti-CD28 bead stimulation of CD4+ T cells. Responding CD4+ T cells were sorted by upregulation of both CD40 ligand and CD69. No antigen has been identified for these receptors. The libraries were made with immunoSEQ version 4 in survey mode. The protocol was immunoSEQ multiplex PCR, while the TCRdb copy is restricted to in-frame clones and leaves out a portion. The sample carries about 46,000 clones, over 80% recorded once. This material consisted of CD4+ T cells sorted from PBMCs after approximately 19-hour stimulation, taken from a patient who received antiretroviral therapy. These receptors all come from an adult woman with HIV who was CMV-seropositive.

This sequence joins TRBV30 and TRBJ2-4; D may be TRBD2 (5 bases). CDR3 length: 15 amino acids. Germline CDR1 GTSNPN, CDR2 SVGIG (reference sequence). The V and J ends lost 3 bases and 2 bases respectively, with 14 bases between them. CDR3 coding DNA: TGTGCCTGGAGCCTCGTAACCGGGACCAAAAACATTCAGTACTTC. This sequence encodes CAWSLVTGTKNIQYF.

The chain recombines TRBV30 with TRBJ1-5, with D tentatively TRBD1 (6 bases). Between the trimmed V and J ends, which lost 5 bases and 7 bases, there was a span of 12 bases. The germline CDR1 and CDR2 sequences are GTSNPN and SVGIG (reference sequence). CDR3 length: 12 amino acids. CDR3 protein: CAWGGGGQPQHF. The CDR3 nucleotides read TGTGCCTGGGGAGGGGGAGGCCAGCCCCAGCATTTT.

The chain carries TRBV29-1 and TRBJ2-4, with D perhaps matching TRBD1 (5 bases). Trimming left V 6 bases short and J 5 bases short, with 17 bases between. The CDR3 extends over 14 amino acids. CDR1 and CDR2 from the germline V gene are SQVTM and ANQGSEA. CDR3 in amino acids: CSVGYPGIENIQYF. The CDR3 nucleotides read TGCAGCGTCGGATACCCAGGGATCGAAAACATTCAGTACTTC.

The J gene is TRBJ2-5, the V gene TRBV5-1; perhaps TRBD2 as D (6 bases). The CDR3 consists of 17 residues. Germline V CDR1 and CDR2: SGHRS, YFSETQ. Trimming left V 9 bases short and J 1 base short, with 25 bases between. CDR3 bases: TGCGCCACCCGTGATCTTACCGGAGCGGGCGGCCAAGAGACCCAGTACTTC. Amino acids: CATRDLTGAGGQETQYF.

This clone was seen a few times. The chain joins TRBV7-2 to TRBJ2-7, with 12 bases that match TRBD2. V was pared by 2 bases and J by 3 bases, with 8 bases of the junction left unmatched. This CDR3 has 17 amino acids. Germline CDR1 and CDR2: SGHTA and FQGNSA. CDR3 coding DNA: TGTGCCAGCAGCTTATCAGGGGGACTAGCGGGTAACTACGAGCAGTACTTC. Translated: CASSLSGGLAGNYEQYF.

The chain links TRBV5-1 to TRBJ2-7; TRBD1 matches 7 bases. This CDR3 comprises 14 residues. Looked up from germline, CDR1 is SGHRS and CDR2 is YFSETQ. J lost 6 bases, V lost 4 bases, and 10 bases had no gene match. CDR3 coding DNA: TGCGCCAGCAGCCCAACGACAGGGCGGGCCGAGCAGTACTTC. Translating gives CASSPTTGRAEQYF.

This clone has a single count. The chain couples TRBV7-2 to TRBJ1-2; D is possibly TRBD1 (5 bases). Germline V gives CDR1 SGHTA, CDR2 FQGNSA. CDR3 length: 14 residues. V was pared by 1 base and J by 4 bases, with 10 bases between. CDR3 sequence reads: CASSLGGNSYGYTF. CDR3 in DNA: TGTGCCAGCAGCTTAGGGGGGAATTCCTATGGCTACACCTTC.

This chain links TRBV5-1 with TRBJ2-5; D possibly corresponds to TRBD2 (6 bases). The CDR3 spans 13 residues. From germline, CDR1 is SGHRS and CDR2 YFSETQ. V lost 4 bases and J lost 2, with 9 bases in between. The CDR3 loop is CASSPGGQETQYF. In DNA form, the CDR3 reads TGCGCCAGCAGCCCCGGGGGACAAGAGACCCAGTACTTC.

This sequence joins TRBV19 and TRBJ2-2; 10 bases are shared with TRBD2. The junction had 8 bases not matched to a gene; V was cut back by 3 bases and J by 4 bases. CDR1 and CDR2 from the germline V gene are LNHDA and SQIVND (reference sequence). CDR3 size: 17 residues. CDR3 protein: CASSMKLAGRGTGELFF. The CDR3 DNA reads TGTGCCAGTAGTATGAAACTAGCGGGACGGGGCACCGGGGAGCTGTTTTTT.

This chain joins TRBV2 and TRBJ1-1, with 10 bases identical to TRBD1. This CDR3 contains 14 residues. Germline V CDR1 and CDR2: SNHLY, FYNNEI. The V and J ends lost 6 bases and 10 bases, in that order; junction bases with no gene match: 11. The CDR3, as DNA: TGTGCCAGCAGCGTCTCCCCGACAGGGGGCCGAGCTTTCTTT. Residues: CASSVSPTGGRAFF.

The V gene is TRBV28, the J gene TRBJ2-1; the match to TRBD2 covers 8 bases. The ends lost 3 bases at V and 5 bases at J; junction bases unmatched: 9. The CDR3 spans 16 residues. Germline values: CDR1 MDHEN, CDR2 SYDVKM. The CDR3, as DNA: TGTGCCAGCAGTTTCAGAGCGGGAGCAAGGAACAATGAGCAGTTCTTC. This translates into CASSFRAGARNNEQFF.

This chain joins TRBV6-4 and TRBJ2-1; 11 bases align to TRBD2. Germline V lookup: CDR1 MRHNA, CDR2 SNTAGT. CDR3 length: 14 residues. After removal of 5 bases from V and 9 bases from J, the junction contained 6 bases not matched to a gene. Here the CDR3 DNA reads TGTGCCAGCAGTTTAGCGGGAGGGTACGGTGAGCAGTTCTTC. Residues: CASSLAGGYGEQFF.

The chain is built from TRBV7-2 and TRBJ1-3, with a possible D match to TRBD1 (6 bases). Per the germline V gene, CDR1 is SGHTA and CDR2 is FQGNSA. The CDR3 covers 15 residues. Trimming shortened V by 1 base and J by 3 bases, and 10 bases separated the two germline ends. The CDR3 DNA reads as TGTGCCAGCAGCTTAGACACAGGGATTGGAAACACCATATATTTT. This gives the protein CASSLDTGIGNTIYF.

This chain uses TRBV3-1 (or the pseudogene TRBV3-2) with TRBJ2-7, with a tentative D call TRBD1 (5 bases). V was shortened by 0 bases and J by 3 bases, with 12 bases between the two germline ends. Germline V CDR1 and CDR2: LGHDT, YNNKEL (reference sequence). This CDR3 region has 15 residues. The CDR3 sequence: CASSQDLKDIYEQYF. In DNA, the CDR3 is TGTGCCAGCAGCCAAGATTTAAAGGACATCTACGAGCAGTACTTC.

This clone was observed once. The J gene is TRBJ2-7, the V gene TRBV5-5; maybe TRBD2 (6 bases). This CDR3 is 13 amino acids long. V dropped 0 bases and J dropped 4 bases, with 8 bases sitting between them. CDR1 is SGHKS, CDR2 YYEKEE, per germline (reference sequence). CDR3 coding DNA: TGTGCCAGCAGCTTGGGTAGCGGATACGAGCAGTACTTC. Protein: CASSLGSGYEQYF.

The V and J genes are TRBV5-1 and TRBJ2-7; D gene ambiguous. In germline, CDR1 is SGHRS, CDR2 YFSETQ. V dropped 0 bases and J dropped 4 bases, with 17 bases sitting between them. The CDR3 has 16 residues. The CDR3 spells CASSLAQWGGSYEQYF. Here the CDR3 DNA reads TGCGCCAGCAGCTTGGCCCAGTGGGGTGGGTCGTACGAGCAGTACTTC.

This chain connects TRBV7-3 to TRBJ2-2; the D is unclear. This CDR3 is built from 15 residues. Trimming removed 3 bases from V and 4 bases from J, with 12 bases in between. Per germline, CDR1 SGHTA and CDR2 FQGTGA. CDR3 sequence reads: CASSFSGRTTGELFF. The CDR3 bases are TGTGCCAGCAGCTTTTCTGGGCGTACCACCGGGGAGCTGTTTTTT.

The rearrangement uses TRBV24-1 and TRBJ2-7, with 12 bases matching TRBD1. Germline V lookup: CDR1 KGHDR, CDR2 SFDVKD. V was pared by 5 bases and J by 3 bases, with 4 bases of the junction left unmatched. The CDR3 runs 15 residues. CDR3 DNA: TGTGCCACCAGTGGGGGGACAGGGGGCAACTACGAGCAGTACTTC. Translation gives CATSGGTGGNYEQYF.

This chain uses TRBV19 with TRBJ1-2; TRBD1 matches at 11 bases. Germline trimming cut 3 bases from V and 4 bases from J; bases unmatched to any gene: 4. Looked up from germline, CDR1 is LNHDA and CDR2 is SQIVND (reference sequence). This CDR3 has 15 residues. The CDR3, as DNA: TGTGCCAGTAGTATGGGGACAGGGGGTATCTATGGCTACACCTTC. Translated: CASSMGTGGIYGYTF.

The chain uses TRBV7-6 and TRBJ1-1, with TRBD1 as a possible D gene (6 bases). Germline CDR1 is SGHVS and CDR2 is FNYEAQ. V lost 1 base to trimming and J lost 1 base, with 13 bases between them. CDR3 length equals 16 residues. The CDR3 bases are TGTGCCAGCAGCTTAGGGTCAAGGACAGCGAACACTGAAGCTTTCTTT. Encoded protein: CASSLGSRTANTEAFF.

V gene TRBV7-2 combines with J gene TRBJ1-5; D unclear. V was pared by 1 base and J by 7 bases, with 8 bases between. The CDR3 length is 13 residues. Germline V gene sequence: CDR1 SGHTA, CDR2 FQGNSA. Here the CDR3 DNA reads TGTGCCAGCAGCTTAGAATTATCCCAGCCCCAGCATTTT. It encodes CASSLELSQPQHF.

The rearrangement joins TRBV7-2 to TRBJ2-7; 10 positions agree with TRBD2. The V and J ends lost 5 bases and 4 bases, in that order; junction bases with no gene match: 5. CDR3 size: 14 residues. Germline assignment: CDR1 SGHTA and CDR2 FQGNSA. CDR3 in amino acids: CASSQSGGGYEQYF. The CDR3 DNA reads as TGTGCCAGCAGCCAAAGCGGGGGGGGTTACGAGCAGTACTTC.

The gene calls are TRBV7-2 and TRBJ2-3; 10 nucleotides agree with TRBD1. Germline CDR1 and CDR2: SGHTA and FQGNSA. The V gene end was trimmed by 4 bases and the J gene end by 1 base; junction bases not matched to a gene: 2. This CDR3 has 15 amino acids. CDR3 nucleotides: TGTGCCAGCAGCTCCGGGACAGGGGGCACAGATACGCAGTATTTT. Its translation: CASSSGTGGTDTQYF.

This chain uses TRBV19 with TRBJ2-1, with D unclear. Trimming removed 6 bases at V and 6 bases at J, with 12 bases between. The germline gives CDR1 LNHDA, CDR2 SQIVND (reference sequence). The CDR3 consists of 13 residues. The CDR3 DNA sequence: TGTGCCAGTAGAAGGGATGACGTCAATGAGCAGTTCTTC. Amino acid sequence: CASRRDDVNEQFF.

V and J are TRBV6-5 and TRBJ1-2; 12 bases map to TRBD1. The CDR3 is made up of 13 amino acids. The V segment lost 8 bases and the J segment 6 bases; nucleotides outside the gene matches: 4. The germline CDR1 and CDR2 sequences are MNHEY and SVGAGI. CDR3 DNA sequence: TGTGCCAGCTGGGACAGGGGGCTTGATGGCTACACCTTC. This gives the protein CASWDRGLDGYTF.